The clone carrying this T cell receptor (beta chain) has at least ten counts. Its antigen is still unknown. TCRdb recomputed calls from the RT-PCR reads with MiXCR, one row per CDR3 protein. The table includes hundreds of thousands of distinct CDR3 sequences, 15% to 19% detected once. The data were taken from a study of response to subunit inactivated influenza vaccine. Trimming stripped 5 bases from V and 5 bases from J, with 20 bases between. The V gene's germline CDR1 is SEHNR and CDR2 FQNEAQ (reference sequence). The length of the CDR3 is 16 residues. General observations from the study: Authors suggested that a seasonal influenza vaccination recruits few new T cells each time.

The TCR originated in a man between 45 and 60 years old who received an inactivated influenza vaccine. V gene TRBV7-9 combines with J gene TRBJ2-3; perhaps TRBD2 as D (6 bases). The sequencing here drew on PBMCs from blood, taken approximately 13 days after vaccination. The DNA for the CDR3 is TGTGCCAGCAGCCCCCAGTTAGCCGGGGGACTAGATACGCAGTATTTT. Its protein is CASSPQLAGGLDTQYF.